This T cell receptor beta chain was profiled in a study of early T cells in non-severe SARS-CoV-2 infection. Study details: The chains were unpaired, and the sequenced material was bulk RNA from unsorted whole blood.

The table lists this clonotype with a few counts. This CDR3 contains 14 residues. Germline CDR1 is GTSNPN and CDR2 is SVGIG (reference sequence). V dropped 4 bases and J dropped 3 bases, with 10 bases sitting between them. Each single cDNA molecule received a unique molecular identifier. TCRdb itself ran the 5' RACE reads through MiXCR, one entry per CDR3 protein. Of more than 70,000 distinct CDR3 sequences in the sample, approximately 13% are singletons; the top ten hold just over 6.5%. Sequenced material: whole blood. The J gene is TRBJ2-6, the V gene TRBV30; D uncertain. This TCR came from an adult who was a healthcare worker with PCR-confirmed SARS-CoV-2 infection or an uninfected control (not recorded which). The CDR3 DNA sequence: TGTGCCTGGATACGACCTCGTGGGGCCAACGTCCTGACTTTC. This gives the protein CAWIRPRGANVLTF.